This passage covers 8 T cell receptor beta chains from one sample sequenced in a study of blood T cell repertoires in COVID-19. Method: immunoSEQ multiplex PCR; TCRdb's copy keeps in-frame clones and lacks some. The sample yields 60,000 to 75,000 clones, more than 80% seen once. Sequencing was done on a sample of peripheral blood. The receptors come from a young man with acute or convalescent COVID-19.

The genes are TRBV7-8 and TRBJ1-5, with 8 positions matching TRBD1. V lost 5 bases to trimming and J lost 6 bases; unmatched junction nucleotides: 12. This CDR3 is 16 amino acids long. Germline V gene sequence: CDR1 SGHVS, CDR2 FQNEAQ. CDR3 in amino acids: CASSPLSQGAGQPQHF. CDR3 bases: TGTGCCAGCAGCCCATTATCCCAGGGGGCCGGTCAGCCCCAGCATTTT. The full variable domain, its missing parts supplied by reference TRBV7-8 and TRBJ1-5, is GAGVSQSPRYKVAKRGQDVALRCDPISGHVSLFWYQQALGQGPEFLTYFQNEAQLDKSGLPSDRFFAERPEGSVSTLKIQRTQQEDSAVYLCASSPLSQGAGQPQHFGDGTRLSIL.

The chain employs TRBV5-1 and TRBJ1-2, with unresolved D. The ends were cut back, 4 bases at V and 3 bases at J, with 10 bases in the middle. In germline, CDR1 is SGHRS, CDR2 YFSETQ. The CDR3 sequence is 13 residues long. The DNA for the CDR3 is TGCGCCAGCAGCCCTAGCGCAGACTATGGCTACACCTTC. This encodes CASSPSADYGYTF.

The V call is TRBV5-6, the J call TRBJ1-1; TRBD1 is a possible D gene (6 bases). The V gene's germline CDR1 is SGHDT and CDR2 YYEEEE. CDR3 length: 13 residues. The V end lost 2 bases, the J end lost 6 bases, and 11 bases lay between the germline ends. The CDR3 region has the DNA TGTGCCAGCAGCTTACCACAGGGTCCTGAAGCTTTCTTT. It yields the protein CASSLPQGPEAFF.

This rearrangement joins TRBV5-1 to TRBJ2-1; D is perhaps TRBD2 (5 bases). The germline V and J ends were trimmed by 5 bases and 0 bases, with 12 bases remaining between them. Germline V lookup: CDR1 SGHRS, CDR2 YFSETQ. This CDR3 is built from 15 residues. CDR3: CASSEGSSSYNEQFF. CDR3 coding DNA: TGCGCCAGCAGTGAGGGATCGAGCTCCTACAATGAGCAGTTCTTC.

This clone has a single count. The chain couples TRBV18 to TRBJ1-1; D might be TRBD1 (5 bases). Trimming left V 5 bases short and J 4 bases short, with 11 bases between. CDR1 and CDR2 (germline): KGHSH, LQKENI. This CDR3 is built from 13 residues. CDR3 sequence reads: CASSLSGGTEAFF. The CDR3 DNA reads as TGTGCCAGCTCATTAAGCGGGGGCACTGAAGCTTTCTTT.

The rearrangement links TRBV7-2 to TRBJ1-1; tentatively, D is TRBD1 (5 bases). The CDR3 length is 14 residues. Trimming removed 6 bases from V and 3 bases from J, with 14 bases in between. Germline V gene data show CDR1 as SGHTA and CDR2 as FQGNSA. DNA of the CDR3: TGTGCCAGCAGTGCAGCAGGGTCCGACACTGAAGCTTTCTTT. Encoded protein: CASSAAGSDTEAFF.

This clone was observed a handful of times. The V and J genes are TRBV25-1 and TRBJ2-1, with TRBD2 matching over 12 bases. The V gene end was trimmed by 2 bases and the J gene end by 10 bases; junction bases not matched to a gene: 9. CDR1 is MGHDK, CDR2 SYGVNS, per germline. The CDR3 length is 16 residues. CDR3 region: CASSEGLAGGPGEQFF. CDR3 nucleotide sequence: TGTGCCAGCAGTGAAGGGCTAGCGGGAGGGCCTGGAGAGCAGTTCTTC.

This chain links TRBV5-1 with TRBJ2-2; D may be TRBD1 (6 bases). There are 14 residues in the CDR3. Germline CDR1 is SGHRS and CDR2 is YFSETQ. Trimming left V 7 bases short and J 0 bases short, with 10 bases between. CDR3 nucleotides: TGCGCCAGCCTACAGGGCACGAACACCGGGGAGCTGTTTTTT. This codes for CASLQGTNTGELFF. The entire variable domain, with the rest obtained from reference TRBV5-1 and TRBJ2-2, is as follows: KAGVTQTPRYLIKTRGQQVTLSCSPISGHRSVSWYQQTPGQGLQFLFEYFSETQRNKGNFPGRFSGRQFSNSRSEMNVSTLELGDSALYLCASLQGTNTGELFFGEGSRLTVL.